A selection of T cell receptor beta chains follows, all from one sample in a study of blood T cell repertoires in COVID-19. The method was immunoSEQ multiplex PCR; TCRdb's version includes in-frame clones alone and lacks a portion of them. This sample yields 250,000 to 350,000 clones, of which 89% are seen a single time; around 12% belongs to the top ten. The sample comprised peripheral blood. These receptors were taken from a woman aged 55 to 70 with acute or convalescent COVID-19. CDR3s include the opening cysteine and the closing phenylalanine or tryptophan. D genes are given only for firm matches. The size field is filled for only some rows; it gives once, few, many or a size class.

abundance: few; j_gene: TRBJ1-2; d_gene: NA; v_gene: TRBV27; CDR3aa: CASSSAGSDYGYTF; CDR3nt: TGTGCCAGCAGTTCGGCGGGGAGCGACTATGGCTACACCTTC
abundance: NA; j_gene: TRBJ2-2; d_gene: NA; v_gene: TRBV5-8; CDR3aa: CASSSFRSLAGELFF; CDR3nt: TGTGCCAGCAGCTCGTTCAGGTCGTTGGCCGGGGAGCTGTTTTTT
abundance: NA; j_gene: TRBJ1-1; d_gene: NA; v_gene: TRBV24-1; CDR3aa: CATSDFTGSEAFF; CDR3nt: TGTGCCACCAGTGATTTTACAGGGTCTGAAGCTTTCTTT
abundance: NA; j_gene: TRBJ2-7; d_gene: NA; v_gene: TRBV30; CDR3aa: CAWSGGSWNYEQYF; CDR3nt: TGTGCCTGGAGTGGCGGTAGCTGGAACTACGAGCAGTACTTC
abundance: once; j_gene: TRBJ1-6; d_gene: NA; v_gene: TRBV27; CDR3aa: CASSLGRSPLHF; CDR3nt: TGTGCCAGCAGTTTGGGGAGGTCACCCCTCCACTTT
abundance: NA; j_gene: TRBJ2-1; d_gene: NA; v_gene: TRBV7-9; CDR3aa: CASSLVPGSYNEQFF; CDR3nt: TGTGCCAGCAGCCTAGTTCCCGGCTCCTACAATGAGCAGTTCTTC
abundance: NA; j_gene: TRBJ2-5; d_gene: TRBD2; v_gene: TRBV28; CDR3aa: CASEGLAGWETQYF; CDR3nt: TGTGCCAGCGAGGGACTAGCGGGATGGGAGACCCAGTACTTC
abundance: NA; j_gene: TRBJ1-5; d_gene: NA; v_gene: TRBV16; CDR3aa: CASSQLRVNSNQPQHF; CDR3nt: TGTGCCAGCAGCCAACTCAGGGTTAATAGCAATCAGCCCCAGCATTTT
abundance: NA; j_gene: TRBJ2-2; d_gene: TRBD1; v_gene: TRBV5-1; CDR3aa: CASSLAGTGYTGELFF; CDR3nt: TGCGCCAGCAGTTTGGCGGGGACAGGGTATACCGGGGAGCTGTTTTTT
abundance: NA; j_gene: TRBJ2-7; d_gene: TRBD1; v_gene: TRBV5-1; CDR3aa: CASSSRQGNYEQYF; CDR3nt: TGCGCCAGCAGCTCCCGACAGGGTAACTACGAGCAGTACTTC
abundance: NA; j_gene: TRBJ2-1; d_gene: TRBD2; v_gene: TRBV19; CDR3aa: CASSIKAGGSNEQFF; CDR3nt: TGTGCCAGTAGTATAAAAGCGGGGGGGTCCAATGAGCAGTTCTTC
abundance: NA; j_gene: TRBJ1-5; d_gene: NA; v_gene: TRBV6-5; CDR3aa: CASRPNGGGTPQHF; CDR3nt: TGTGCCAGCAGACCAAACGGGGGGGGGACGCCCCAGCATTTT
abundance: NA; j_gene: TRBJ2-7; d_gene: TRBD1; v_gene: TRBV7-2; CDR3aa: CASSLAGGQGYEQYF; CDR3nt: TGTGCCAGCAGCTTAGCGGGGGGACAGGGCTACGAGCAGTACTTC
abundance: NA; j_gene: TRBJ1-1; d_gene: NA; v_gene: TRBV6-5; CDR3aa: CASIITGSRTEAFF; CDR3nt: TGTGCCAGCATCATAACGGGGTCGAGGACTGAAGCTTTCTTT
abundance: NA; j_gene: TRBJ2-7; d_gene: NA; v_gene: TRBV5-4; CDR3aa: CASSLAGNYEQYF; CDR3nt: TGTGCCAGCAGCTTGGCAGGTAACTACGAGCAGTACTTC
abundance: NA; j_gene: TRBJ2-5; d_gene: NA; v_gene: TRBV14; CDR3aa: CASSHFQGLETQYF; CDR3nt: TGTGCCAGCAGCCACTTTCAGGGCCTTGAGACCCAGTACTTC
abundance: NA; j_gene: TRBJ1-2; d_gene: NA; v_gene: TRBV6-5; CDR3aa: CASSSRLRGYTF; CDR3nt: TGTGCCAGCAGTTCGCGACTGCGGGGCTACACCTTC
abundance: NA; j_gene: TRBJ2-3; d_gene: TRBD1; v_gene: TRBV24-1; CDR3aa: CATSVPTGGSVDTQYF; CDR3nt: TGTGCCACCAGTGTTCCAACAGGGGGCTCCGTAGATACGCAGTATTTT
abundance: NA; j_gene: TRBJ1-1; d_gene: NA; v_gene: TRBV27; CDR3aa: CASSSPGRRTEAFF; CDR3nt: TGTGCCAGCAGTTCGCCGGGGAGGAGGACTGAAGCTTTCTTT
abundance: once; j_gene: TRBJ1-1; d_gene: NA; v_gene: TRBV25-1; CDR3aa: CASSEPGGTEAFF; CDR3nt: TGTGCCAGCAGTGAACCGGGCGGGACTGAAGCTTTCTTT
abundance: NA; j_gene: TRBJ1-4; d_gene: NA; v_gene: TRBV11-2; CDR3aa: CASSLVGGQINEKLFF; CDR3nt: TGTGCCAGCAGCTTGGTTGGTGGCCAAATTAATGAAAAACTGTTTTTT
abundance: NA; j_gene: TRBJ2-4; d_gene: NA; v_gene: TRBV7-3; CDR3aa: CASSASRGPSAKNIQYF; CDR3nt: TGTGCCAGCAGCGCGAGCAGGGGCCCATCAGCCAAAAACATTCAGTACTTC
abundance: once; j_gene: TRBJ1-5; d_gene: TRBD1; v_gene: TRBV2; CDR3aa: CASSASGQGNQPQHF; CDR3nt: TGTGCCAGCAGTGCCTCGGGACAGGGCAATCAGCCCCAGCATTTT
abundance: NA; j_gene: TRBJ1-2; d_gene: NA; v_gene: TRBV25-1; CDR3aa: CASSESGQNYGYTF; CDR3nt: TGTGCCAGCAGTGAATCAGGACAGAACTATGGCTACACCTTC
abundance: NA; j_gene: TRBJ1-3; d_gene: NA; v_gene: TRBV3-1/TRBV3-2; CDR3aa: CASSQQGLSSGNTIYF; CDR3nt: TGTGCCAGCAGCCAGCAGGGTCTGAGCTCTGGAAACACCATATATTTT
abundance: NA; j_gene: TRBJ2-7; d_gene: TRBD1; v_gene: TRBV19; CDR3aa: CASSIFLGQSYEQYF; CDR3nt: TGTGCCAGTAGTATCTTCCTGGGACAGAGCTACGAGCAGTACTTC
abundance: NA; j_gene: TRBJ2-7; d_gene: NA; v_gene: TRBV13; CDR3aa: CASSLEGAYEQYF; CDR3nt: TGTGCCAGCAGCTTAGAGGGGGCCTACGAGCAGTACTTC
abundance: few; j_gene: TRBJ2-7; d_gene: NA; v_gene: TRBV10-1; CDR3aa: CASSAGTYEQYF; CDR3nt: TGCGCCAGCAGCGCTGGCACCTACGAGCAGTACTTC
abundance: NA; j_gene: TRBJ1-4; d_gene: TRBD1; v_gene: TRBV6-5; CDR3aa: CASSRGELFF; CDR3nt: TGTGCCAGCAGCAGGGGGGAACTGTTTTTT
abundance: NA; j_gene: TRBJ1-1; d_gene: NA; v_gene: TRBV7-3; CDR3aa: CASSFAGANTEAFF; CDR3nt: TGTGCCAGCAGCTTCGCGGGGGCGAACACTGAAGCTTTCTTT
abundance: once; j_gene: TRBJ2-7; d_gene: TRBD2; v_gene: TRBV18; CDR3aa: CASSPATSGSYEQYF; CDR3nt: TGTGCCAGCTCACCGGCGACTAGCGGGAGTTACGAGCAGTACTTC
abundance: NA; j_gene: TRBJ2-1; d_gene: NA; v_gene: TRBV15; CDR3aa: CATSREGTNTNEQFF; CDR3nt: TGTGCCACCAGCAGAGAAGGGACAAACACTAATGAGCAGTTCTTC
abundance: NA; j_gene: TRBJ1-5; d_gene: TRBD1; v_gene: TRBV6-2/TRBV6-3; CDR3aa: CASSYVAGTAINQPQHF; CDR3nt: TGTGCCAGCAGTTACGTGGCCGGGACAGCGATAAATCAGCCCCAGCATTTT
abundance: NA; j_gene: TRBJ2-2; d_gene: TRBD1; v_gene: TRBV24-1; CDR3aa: CATSDPGQGWTGELFF; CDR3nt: TGTGCCACCAGTGATCCGGGACAGGGCTGGACCGGGGAGCTGTTTTTT
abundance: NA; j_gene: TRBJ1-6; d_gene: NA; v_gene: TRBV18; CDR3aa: CASSPGRSNSPLHF; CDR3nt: TGTGCCAGCTCACCCGGGAGGAGCAATTCACCCCTCCACTTT